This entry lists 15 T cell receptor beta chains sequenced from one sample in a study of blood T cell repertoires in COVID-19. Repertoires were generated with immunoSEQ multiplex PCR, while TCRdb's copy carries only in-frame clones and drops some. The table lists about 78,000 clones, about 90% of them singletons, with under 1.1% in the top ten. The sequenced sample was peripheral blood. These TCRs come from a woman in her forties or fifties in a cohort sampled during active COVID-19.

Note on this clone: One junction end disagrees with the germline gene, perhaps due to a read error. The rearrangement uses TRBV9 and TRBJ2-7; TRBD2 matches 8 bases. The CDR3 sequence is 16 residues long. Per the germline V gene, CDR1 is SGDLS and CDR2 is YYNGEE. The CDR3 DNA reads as TGCCCCCCCCGCGCCGGCGGGCCCGGGGGGGGGCACGAGCAGTACTTC. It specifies CPPRAGGPGGGHEQYF.

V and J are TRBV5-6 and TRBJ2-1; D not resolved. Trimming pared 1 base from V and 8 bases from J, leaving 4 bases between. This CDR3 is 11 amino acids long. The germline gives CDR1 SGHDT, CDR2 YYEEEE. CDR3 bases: TGTGCCAGCAGCTTGTTCGATGAGCAGTTCTTC. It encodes CASSLFDEQFF.

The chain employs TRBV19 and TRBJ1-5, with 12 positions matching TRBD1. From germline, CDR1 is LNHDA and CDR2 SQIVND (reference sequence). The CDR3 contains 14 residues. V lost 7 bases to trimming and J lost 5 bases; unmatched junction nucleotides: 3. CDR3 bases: TGTGCCAGTACTGGGACAGGGGGCCATCAGCCCCAGCATTTT. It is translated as CASTGTGGHQPQHF.

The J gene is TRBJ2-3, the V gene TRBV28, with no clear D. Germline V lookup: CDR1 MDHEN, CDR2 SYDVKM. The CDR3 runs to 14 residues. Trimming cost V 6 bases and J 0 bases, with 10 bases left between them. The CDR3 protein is CASRSSYSTDTQYF. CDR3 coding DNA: TGTGCCAGCAGGAGCTCTTATAGCACAGATACGCAGTATTTT.

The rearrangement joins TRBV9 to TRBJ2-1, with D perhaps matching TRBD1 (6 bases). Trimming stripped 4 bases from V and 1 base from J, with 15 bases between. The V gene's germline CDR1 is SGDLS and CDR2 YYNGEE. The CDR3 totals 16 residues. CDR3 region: CASSTHSRGSYNEQFF. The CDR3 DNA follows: TGTGCCAGCAGCACCCATTCTAGGGGGTCCTACAATGAGCAGTTCTTC.

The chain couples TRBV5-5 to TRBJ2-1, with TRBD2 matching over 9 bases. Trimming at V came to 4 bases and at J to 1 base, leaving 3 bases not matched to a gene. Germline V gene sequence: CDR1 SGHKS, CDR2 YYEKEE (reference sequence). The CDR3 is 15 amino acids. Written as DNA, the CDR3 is TGTGCCAGCAGCCTAACTAGCGGGTCCTACAATGAGCAGTTCTTC. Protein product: CASSLTSGSYNEQFF.

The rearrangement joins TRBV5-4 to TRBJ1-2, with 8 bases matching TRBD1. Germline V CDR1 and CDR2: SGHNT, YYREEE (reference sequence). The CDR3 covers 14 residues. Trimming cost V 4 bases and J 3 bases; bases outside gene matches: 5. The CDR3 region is CASSPGGGDYGYTF. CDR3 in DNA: TGTGCCAGCAGCCCAGGGGGCGGGGACTATGGCTACACCTTC.

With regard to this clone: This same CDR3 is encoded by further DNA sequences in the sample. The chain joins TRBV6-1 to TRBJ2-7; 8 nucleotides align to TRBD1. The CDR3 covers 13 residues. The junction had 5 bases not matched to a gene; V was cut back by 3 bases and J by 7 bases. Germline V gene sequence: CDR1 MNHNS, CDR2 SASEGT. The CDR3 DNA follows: TGTGCCAGCAGTGAGACACAGGGGGTTGAGCAGTACTTC. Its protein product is CASSETQGVEQYF.

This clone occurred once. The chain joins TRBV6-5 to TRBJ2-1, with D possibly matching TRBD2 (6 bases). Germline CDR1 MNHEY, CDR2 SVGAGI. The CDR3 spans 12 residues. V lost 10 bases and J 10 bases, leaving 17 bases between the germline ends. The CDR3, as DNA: TGTGCCATCGGCCGGGCGGGACGGGAGCAGTTCTTC. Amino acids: CAIGRAGREQFF.

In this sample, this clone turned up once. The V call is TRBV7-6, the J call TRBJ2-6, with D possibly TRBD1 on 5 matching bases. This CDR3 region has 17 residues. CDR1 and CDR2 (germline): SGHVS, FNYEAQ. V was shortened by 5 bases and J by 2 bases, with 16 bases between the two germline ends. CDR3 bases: TGTGCCAGCAGCCCCAGGGCCGAAAGGGCTGGGGCCAACGTCCTGACTTTC. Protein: CASSPRAERAGANVLTF.

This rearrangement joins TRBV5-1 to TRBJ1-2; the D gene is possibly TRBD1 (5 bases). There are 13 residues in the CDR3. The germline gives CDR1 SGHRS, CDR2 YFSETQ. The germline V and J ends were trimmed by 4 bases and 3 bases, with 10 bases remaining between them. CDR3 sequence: CASSPAGDYGYTF. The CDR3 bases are TGCGCCAGCAGCCCGGCGGGGGACTATGGCTACACCTTC.

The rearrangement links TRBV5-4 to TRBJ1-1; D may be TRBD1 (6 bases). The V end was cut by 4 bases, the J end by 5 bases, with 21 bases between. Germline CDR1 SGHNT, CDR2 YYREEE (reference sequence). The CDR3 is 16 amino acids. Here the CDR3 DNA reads TGTGCCAGCAGCCCGGGGGGGCCAGGGGTCGGGACTGAAGCTTTCTTT. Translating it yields CASSPGGPGVGTEAFF.

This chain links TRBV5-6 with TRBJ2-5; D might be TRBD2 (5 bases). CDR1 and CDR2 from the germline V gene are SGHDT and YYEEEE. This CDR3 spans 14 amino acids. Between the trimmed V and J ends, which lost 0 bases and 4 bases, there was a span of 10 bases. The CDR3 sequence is CASSLERTGETQYF. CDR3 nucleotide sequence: TGTGCCAGCAGCTTGGAGAGGACTGGAGAGACCCAGTACTTC.

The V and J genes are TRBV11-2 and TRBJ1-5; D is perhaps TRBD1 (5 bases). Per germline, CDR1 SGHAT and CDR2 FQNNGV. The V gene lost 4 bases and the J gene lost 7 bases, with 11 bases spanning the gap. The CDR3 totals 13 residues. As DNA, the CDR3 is TGTGCCAGCAGCTCCAGCCAGGGCCAGCCCCAGCATTTT. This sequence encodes CASSSSQGQPQHF.

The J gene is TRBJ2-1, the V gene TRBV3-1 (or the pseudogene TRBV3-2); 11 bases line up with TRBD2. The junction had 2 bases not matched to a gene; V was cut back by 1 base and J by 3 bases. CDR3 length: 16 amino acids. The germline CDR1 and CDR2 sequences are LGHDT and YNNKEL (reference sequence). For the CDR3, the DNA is TGTGCCAGCAGCCAAGGGGGACTAGCGGTCTACAATGAGCAGTTCTTC. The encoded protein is CASSQGGLAVYNEQFF.